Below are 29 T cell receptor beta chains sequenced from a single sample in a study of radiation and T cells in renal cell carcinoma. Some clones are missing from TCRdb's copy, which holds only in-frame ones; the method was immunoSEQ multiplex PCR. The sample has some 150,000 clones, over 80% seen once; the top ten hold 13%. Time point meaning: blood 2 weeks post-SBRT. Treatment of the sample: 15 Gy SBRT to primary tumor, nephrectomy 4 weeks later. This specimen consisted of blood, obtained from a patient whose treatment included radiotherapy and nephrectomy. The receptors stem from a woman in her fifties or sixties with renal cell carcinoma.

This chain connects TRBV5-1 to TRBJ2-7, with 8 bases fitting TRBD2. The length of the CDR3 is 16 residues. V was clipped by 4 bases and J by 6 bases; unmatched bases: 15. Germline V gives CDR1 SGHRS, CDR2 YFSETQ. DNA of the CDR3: TGCGCCAGCAGCCCGGGAGGGGGTTATTCCTCGAGCGAGCAGTACTTC. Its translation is CASSPGGGYSSSEQYF.

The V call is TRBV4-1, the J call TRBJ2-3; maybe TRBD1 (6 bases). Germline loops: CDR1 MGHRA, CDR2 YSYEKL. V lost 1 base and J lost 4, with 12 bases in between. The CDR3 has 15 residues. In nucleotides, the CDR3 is TGCGCCAGCAGCCAAGGGGAGTGGGGGCCAGATACGCAGTATTTT. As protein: CASSQGEWGPDTQYF.

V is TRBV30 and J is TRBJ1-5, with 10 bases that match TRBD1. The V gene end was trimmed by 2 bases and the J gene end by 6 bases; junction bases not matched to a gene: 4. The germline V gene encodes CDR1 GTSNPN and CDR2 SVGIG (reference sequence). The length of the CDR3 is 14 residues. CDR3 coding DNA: TGTGCCTGGAGTCGGGGACAGGGGATTCAGCCCCAGCATTTT. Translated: CAWSRGQGIQPQHF. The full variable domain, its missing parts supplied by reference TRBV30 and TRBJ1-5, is SQTIHQWPATLVQPVGSPLSLECTVEGTSNPNLYWYRQAAGRGLQLLFYSVGIGQISSEVPQNLSASRPQDRQFILSSKKLLLSDSGFYLCAWSRGQGIQPQHFGDGTRLSIL.

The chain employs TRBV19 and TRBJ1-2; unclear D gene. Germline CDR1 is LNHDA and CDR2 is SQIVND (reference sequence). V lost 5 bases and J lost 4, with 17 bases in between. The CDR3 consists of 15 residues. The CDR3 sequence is CASSVQTDGLYGYTF. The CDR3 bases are TGTGCCAGTAGTGTCCAAACGGACGGCCTCTATGGCTACACCTTC.

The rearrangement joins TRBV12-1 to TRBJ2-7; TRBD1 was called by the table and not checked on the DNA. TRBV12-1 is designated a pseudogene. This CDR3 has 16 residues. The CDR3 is CASSFVGQGYSYEQYF. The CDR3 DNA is TGTGCCAGCAGCTTTGTGGGACAGGGTTACTCCTACGAGCAGTACTTC.

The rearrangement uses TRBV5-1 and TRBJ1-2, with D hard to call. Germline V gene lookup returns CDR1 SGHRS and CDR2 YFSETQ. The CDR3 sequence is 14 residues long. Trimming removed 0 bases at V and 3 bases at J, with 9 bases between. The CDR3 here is CASSLVVGDYGYTF. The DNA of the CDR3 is TGCGCCAGCAGCTTGGTTGTGGGAGACTATGGCTACACCTTC.

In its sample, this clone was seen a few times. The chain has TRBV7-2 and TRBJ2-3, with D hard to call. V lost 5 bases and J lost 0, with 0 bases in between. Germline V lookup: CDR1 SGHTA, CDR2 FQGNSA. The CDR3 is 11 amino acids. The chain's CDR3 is CASSSTDTQYF. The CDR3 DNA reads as TGTGCCAGCAGCAGCACAGATACGCAGTATTTT.

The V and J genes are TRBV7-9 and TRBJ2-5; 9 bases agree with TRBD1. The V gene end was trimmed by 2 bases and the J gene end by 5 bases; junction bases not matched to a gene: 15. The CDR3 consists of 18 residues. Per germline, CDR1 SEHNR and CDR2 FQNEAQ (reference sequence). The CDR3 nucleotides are TGTGCCAGCAGCTTACCCCGAGGCGGGACAGGGATGGAGGAGACCCAGTACTTC. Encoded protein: CASSLPRGGTGMEETQYF.

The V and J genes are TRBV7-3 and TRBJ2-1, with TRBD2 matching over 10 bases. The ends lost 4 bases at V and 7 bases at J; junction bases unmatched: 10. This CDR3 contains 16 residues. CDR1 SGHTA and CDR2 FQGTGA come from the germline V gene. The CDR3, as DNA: TGTGCCAGCAGCTCCCAAGCGGGGGGGCCGATTAATGAGCAGTTCTTC. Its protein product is CASSSQAGGPINEQFF.

CDR3 loop: CASSLTSGTDTQYF. CDR3 coding DNA: TGTGCCAGCAGTCTGACTAGCGGCACAGATACGCAGTATTTT. The chain couples TRBV2 to TRBJ2-3, with 8 nucleotides matching TRBD2. Germline V gene lookup returns CDR1 SNHLY and CDR2 FYNNEI. Losses at the gene ends were 5 bases for V and 1 base for J; bases not matched to a gene: 2. CDR3 size: 14 residues.

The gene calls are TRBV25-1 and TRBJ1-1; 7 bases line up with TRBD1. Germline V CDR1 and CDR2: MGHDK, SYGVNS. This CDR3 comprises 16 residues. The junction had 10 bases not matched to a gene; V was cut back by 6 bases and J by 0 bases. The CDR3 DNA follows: TGTGCCAGCAGGGACCCGGGACAGCCCATGAACACTGAAGCTTTCTTT. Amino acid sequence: CASRDPGQPMNTEAFF.

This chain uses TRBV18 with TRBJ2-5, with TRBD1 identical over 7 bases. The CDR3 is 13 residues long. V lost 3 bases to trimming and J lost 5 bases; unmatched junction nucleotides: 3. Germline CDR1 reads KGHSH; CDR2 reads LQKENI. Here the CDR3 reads CASSPTGKETQYF. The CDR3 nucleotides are TGTGCCAGCTCACCGACAGGGAAGGAGACCCAGTACTTC.

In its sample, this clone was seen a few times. For the CDR3, the DNA is TGTGCCAGCAGTCCGGGACACTCCTACGAGCAGTACTTC. Its protein is CASSPGHSYEQYF. This rearrangement joins TRBV6-1 to TRBJ2-7, with D perhaps matching TRBD1 (6 bases). Per the germline V gene, CDR1 is MNHNS and CDR2 is SASEGT. The CDR3 extends over 13 amino acids. V was shortened by 5 bases and J by 0 bases, with 8 bases between the two germline ends.

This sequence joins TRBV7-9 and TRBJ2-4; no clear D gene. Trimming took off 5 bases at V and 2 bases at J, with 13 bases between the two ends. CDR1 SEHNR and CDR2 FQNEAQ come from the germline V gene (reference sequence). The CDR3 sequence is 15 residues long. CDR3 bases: TGTGCCAGCAGCCTCGGAACCCTCCCCAAAAACATTCAGTACTTC. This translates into CASSLGTLPKNIQYF.

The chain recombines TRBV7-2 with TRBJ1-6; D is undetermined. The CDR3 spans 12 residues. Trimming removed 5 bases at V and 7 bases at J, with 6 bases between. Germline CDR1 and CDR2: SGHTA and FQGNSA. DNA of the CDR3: TGTGCCAGCAGCCTACTCAATTCACCCCTCCACTTT. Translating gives CASSLLNSPLHF.

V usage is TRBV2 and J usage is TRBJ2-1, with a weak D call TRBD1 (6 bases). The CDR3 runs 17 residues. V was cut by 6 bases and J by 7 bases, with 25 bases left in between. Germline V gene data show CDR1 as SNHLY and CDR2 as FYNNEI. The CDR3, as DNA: TGTGCCAGCAGGGACGACACTACAGGGCTAGGGTTGAATGAGCAGTTCTTC. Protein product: CASRDDTTGLGLNEQFF.

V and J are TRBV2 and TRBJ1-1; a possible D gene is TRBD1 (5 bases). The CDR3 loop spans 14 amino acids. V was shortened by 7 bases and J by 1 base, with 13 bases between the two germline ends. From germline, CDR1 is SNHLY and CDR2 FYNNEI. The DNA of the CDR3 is TGTGCCAGCACGGAAGACAGATCGAACACTGAAGCTTTCTTT. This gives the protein CASTEDRSNTEAFF.

The DNA of the CDR3 is TGTGCCAGCAGTGCCAGGGACTCTGGAAACACCATATATTTT. Encoded protein: CASSARDSGNTIYF. The chain recombines TRBV6-1 with TRBJ1-3; maybe TRBD1 (5 bases). Germline CDR1 is MNHNS and CDR2 is SASEGT. This CDR3 comprises 14 residues. V was clipped by 4 bases and J by 0 bases, with 7 bases between them.

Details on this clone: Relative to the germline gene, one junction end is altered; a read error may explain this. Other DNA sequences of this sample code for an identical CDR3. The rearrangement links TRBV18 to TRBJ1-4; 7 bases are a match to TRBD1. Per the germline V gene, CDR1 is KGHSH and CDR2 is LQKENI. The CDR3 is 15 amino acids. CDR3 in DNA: TGTGCCAGCTCACCTACAGGGGCAACAAATGAAAAACTGTTTTTT. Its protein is CASSPTGATNEKLFF.

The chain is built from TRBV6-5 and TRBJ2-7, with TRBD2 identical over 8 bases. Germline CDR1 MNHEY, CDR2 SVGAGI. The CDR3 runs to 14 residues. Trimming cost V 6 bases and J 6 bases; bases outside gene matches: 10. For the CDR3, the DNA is TGTGCCAGCAGCCCCGGGACTAGAACTGCCGAGCAGTACTTC. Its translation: CASSPGTRTAEQYF.

CDR3 sequence (DNA): TGTGCCAGCAGCCGAGGGACAGGTCCCCGCAATCAGCCCCAGCATTTT. It yields the protein CASSRGTGPRNQPQHF. The chain uses TRBV5-8 and TRBJ1-5, with TRBD1 matching 8 bases. The V gene's germline CDR1 is SGHTS and CDR2 YDEGEE. CDR3 size: 16 residues. V lost 4 bases and J lost 2; bases outside the gene matches: 8.

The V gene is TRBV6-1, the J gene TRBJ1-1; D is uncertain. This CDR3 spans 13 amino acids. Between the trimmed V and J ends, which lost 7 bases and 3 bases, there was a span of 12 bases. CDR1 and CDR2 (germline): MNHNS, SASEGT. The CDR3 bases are TGTGCCAGCACTTGGGAAATTCACACTGAAGCTTTCTTT. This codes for CASTWEIHTEAFF.

The CDR3 loop reads CASSGGLTAGNTIYF. Here the CDR3 DNA reads TGTGCCAGCAGTGGCGGCCTGACAGCCGGAAACACCATATATTTT. The chain has TRBV2 and TRBJ1-3; maybe TRBD1 (5 bases). The CDR3 is 15 amino acids. Per the germline V gene, CDR1 is SNHLY and CDR2 is FYNNEI. Trimming left V 4 bases short and J 4 bases short, with 14 bases between.

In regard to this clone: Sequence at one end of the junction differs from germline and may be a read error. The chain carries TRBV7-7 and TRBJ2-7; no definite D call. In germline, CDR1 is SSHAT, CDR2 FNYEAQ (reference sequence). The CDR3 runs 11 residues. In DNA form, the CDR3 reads TGTGCTAGCAGCTTTGTCTACGAGCAGTACTTC. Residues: CASSFVYEQYF.

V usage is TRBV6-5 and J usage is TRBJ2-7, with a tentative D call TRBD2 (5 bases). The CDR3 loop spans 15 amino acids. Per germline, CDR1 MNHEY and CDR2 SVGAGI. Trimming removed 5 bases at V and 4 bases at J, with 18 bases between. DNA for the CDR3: TGTGCCAGCAGTCCCCGGGCGGGCAGGAATTACGAGCAGTACTTC. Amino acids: CASSPRAGRNYEQYF.

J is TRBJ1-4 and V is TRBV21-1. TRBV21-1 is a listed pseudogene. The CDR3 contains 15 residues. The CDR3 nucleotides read TGTGCCAGCGCGGGGTTGGAGATCGGGCGCGAAAAACTGTTTTTT. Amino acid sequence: CASAGLEIGREKLFF.

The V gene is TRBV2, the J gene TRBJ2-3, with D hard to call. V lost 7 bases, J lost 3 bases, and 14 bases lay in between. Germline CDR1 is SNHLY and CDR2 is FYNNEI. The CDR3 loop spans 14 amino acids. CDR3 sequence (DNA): TGTGCCAGCACCGCCCGCCCGAGGACAGATACGCAGTATTTT. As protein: CASTARPRTDTQYF.

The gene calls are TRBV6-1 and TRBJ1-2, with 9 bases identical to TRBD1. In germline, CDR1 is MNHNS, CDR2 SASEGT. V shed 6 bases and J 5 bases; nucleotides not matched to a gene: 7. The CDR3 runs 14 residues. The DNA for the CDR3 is TGTGCCAGCAGGGAATCCGGGACAGGGTATGGCTACACCTTC. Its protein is CASRESGTGYGYTF.

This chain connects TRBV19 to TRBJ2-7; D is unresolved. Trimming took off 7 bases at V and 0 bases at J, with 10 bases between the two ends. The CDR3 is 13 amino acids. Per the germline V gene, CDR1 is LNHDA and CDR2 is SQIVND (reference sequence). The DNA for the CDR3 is TGTGCCAGTACCTACGCAGGCTCCTACGAGCAGTACTTC. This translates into CASTYAGSYEQYF.